The 8 T cell receptor beta chains below were found in one sample sequenced in a study of blood T cell repertoires in COVID-19. Clones were sequenced by immunoSEQ multiplex PCR, and TCRdb holds only the in-frame ones, with some missing. Among approximately 260,000 clones listed, 85% to 90% were seen once. Sequencing was carried out using PBMCs or T cells enriched from blood (not recorded which). The receptors come from a woman in her sixties who had recovered from COVID-19.

The chain has TRBV10-2 and TRBJ1-1; 10 positions agree with TRBD1. The V and J ends lost 7 bases and 4 bases, in that order; junction bases with no gene match: 18. CDR3 length equals 18 residues. Germline V gene data show CDR1 as WSHSY and CDR2 as SAAADI. This chain's CDR3 is CASTEPLTGTGAGTEAFF. In DNA, the CDR3 is TGCGCCAGCACTGAACCACTCACCGGGACAGGGGCGGGCACTGAAGCTTTCTTT.

The V gene is TRBV10-1, the J gene TRBJ2-7, with a weak D call TRBD2 (5 bases). Trimming left V 5 bases short and J 2 bases short, with 13 bases between. The CDR3 totals 14 residues. CDR1 and CDR2 from the germline V gene are WNHNN and SYGVQD (reference sequence). The CDR3 reads CASSHRGSPYEQYF. The CDR3 DNA follows: TGCGCCAGCAGTCACCGGGGTTCACCCTACGAGCAGTACTTC.

This clone was picked up one time. The gene calls are TRBV14 and TRBJ1-1; 10 positions match TRBD1. Losses at the gene ends were 3 bases for V and 1 base for J; bases not matched to a gene: 8. CDR3 size: 17 residues. Germline assignment: CDR1 SGHDN and CDR2 FVKESK. The CDR3 here is CASSQFPGQGPNTEAFF. The DNA of the CDR3 is TGTGCCAGCAGCCAGTTTCCGGGACAGGGGCCGAACACTGAAGCTTTCTTT. The whole variable domain, remainder taken from reference TRBV14 and TRBJ1-1, is EAGVTQFPSHSVIEKGQTVTLRCDPISGHDNLYWYRRVMGKEIKFLLHFVKESKQDESGMPNNRFLAERTGGTYSTLKVQPAELEDSGVYFCASSQFPGQGPNTEAFFGQGTRLTVV.

The chain couples TRBV7-2 to TRBJ2-1, with a possible D match to TRBD2 (6 bases). Trimming removed 5 bases at V and 4 bases at J, with 15 bases between. CDR1 and CDR2 from the germline V gene are SGHTA and FQGNSA. CDR3 length: 15 residues. The DNA of the CDR3 is TGTGCCAGCAGCCCCAGGACTATAACTTACAATGAGCAGTTCTTC. Amino acid sequence: CASSPRTITYNEQFF.

This sequence joins TRBV29-1 and TRBJ2-7; TRBD1 matches at 7 bases. Germline CDR1 reads SQVTM; CDR2 reads ANQGSEA. V dropped 7 bases and J dropped 2; count of bases not matched to a gene: 5. CDR3 length: 12 residues. CDR3 nucleotide sequence: TGCAGCGCCCGGGACAGTACCTACGAGCAGTACTTC. It is translated as CSARDSTYEQYF.

The chain carries TRBV2 and TRBJ1-5, with 9 bases matching TRBD1. With V trimmed by 6 bases and J by 4 bases, 4 bases remained unmatched. CDR1 is SNHLY, CDR2 FYNNEI, per germline. This CDR3 is 14 amino acids long. The DNA for the CDR3 is TGTGCCAGCAGGGGCGACAGGGGGAATCAGCCCCAGCATTTT. This codes for CASRGDRGNQPQHF.

This rearrangement joins TRBV11-2 to TRBJ1-3; 9 nucleotides align to TRBD1. The V gene end was trimmed by 5 bases and the J gene end by 0 bases; junction bases not matched to a gene: 5. The CDR3 runs 16 residues. The germline CDR1 and CDR2 sequences are SGHAT and FQNNGV. The CDR3 bases are TGTGCCAGCAGCGAACAGGGGGCCAGCTCTGGAAACACCATATATTTT. This codes for CASSEQGASSGNTIYF.

This clone was seen a handful of times. This chain uses TRBV28 with TRBJ1-4; D uncertain. Trimming removed 5 bases at V and 0 bases at J, with 7 bases between. Looked up from germline, CDR1 is MDHEN and CDR2 is SYDVKM. The CDR3 extends over 14 amino acids. The CDR3 DNA follows: TGTGCCAGCAGTATTATTGCAACTAATGAAAAACTGTTTTTT. Protein: CASSIIATNEKLFF.